These T cell receptor beta chains were read from a single sample in a study of blood T cell repertoires in COVID-19. Clones were read by immunoSEQ multiplex PCR, and TCRdb kept only the in-frame ones, dropping some. The sample consists of about 280,000 clones, 80% to 95% of them appearing once. The sample comprised PBMCs or T cells enriched from blood (not recorded which). These receptors all stem from a man aged 40-50 years who had been exposed to COVID-19. Both conserved end residues are trimmed from each CDR3. The order of the fields is V gene, clone size, J gene, CDR3 protein. For some rows the clone size is stated as once, few or many, or as a class when expanded; others skip it.

TRBV11-2	-	TRBJ1-4	ASSLPRGIGEKLF
TRBV30	-	TRBJ2-3	AWSGISTDTQY
TRBV7-9	-	TRBJ2-4	ASSRTGDIQY
TRBV7-9	-	TRBJ2-7	ASSSPGTDYEQY
TRBV27	-	TRBJ2-1	ASSPGTKLYNEQF
TRBV7-6	-	TRBJ2-3	AVSSEGAGDTQY
TRBV6-5	-	TRBJ2-5	ASRTGGQTQY
TRBV28	-	TRBJ1-5	ASSFPNRADQPQH
TRBV15	-	TRBJ2-6	ATSRGTSAGANVLT
TRBV9	-	TRBJ2-2	ASSKPRGNTGELF
TRBV6-6	-	TRBJ2-5	ASSQGMTGNPQETQY
TRBV27	few	TRBJ2-1	ASSFLNEQF
TRBV18	-	TRBJ1-5	ASSPTGSGNQPQH
TRBV5-1	-	TRBJ1-2	ASSPRQGTDYGYT
TRBV28	-	TRBJ1-2	ASSPWTGEGYGYT
TRBV30	-	TRBJ2-2	AWSVRPDSRRDTGELF
TRBV30	-	TRBJ1-5	AWSVQGGHNQPQH
TRBV6-5	-	TRBJ1-5	ASRKGFTQPQH
TRBV19	-	TRBJ1-5	ASSVRDRGGQPQH
TRBV7-2	-	TRBJ2-1	ASSLAAGGPNEQF
TRBV28	-	TRBJ1-2	ASSPPGGIMDGYT
TRBV6-5	once	TRBJ2-7	ASRHTRTVGYEQY
TRBV23-1	once	TRBJ2-7	ASSQWKDSMLASSYEQY
TRBV11-2	-	TRBJ2-2	ASSFGTATGELF
TRBV25-1	-	TRBJ2-7	ASRSLYEQY
TRBV14	-	TRBJ1-5	ASSQDMPGPQH
TRBV30	-	TRBJ1-1	AWSVRTTGWTEAF
TRBV6-4	few	TRBJ2-7	ASSLAAGASYEQY
TRBV7-3	-	TRBJ1-5	ASSPNPTDYSNQPQH
TRBV30	-	TRBJ2-1	ASRGATYNEQF
TRBV19	-	TRBJ2-7	ASSISAGGTYEQY
TRBV5-5	-	TRBJ1-5	ASSPGTVNQPQH
TRBV7-5	-	TRBJ2-7	VRSLRLNSYEQY
TRBV4-3	-	TRBJ1-2	ASSQDREVPTYGYT
TRBV19	-	TRBJ2-1	ASSYRGKEQF
TRBV5-1	-	TRBJ2-5	ASSSQSGELPQETQY
TRBV11-2	-	TRBJ1-6	ASSLDLGRAGENSPLH